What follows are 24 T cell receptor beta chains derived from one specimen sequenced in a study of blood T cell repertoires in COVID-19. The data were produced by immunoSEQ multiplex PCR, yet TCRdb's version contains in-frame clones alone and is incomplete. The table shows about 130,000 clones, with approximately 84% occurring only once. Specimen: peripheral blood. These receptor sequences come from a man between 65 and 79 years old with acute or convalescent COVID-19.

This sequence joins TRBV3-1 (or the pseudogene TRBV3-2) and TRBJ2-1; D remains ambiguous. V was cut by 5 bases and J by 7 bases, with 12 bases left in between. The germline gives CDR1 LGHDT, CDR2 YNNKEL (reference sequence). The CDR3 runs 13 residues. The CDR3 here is CASSSGALNEQFF. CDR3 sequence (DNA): TGTGCCAGCAGCTCGGGTGCTCTAAATGAGCAGTTCTTC.

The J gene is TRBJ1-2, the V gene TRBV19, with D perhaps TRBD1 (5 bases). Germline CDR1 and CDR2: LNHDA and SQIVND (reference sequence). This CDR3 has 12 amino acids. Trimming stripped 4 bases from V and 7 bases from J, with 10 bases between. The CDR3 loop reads CASSRGDGGYTF. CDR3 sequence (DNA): TGTGCCAGTAGTAGGGGGGACGGTGGCTACACCTTC.

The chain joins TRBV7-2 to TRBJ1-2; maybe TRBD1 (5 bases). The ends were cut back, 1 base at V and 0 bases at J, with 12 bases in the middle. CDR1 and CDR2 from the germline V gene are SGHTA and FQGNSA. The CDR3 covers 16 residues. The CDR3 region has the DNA TGTGCCAGCAGCTTAGGACAAGCGACAGCTAACTATGGCTACACCTTC. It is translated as CASSLGQATANYGYTF.

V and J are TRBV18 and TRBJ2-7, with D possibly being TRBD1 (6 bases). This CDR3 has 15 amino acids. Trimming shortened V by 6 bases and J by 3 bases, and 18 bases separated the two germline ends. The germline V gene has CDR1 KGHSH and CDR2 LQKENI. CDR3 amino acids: CASSPTGQINYEQYF. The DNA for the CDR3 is TGTGCCAGCTCCCCTACCGGACAGATCAACTACGAGCAGTACTTC.

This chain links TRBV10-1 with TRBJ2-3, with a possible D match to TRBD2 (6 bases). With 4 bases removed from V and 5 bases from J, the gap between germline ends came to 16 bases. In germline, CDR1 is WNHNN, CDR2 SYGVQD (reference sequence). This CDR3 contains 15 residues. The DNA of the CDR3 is TGCGCCAGCAGTGGTGACCCTGCGCGGGGAGATACGCAGTATTTT. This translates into CASSGDPARGDTQYF.

The CDR3 sequence: CASSSAVNTEAFF. In DNA, the CDR3 is TGTGCCAGCAGCTCGGCGGTGAACACTGAAGCTTTCTTT. The chain carries TRBV5-6 and TRBJ1-1; D is undetermined. The CDR3 runs to 13 residues. The ends were cut back, 3 bases at V and 0 bases at J, with 6 bases in the middle. CDR1 SGHDT and CDR2 YYEEEE come from the germline V gene.

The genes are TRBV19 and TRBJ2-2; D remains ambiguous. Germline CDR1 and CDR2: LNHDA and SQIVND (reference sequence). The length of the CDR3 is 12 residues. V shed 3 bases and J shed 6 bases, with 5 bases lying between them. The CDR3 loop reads CASSIEAGELFF. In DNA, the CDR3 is TGTGCCAGTAGTATCGAGGCCGGGGAGCTGTTTTTT.

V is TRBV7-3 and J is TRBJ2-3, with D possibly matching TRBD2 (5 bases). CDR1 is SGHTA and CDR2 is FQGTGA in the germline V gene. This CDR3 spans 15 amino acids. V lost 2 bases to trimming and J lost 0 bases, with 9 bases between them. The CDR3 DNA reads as TGTGCCAGCAGCTTAGGGCGGGCTAGCACAGATACGCAGTATTTT. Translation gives CASSLGRASTDTQYF.

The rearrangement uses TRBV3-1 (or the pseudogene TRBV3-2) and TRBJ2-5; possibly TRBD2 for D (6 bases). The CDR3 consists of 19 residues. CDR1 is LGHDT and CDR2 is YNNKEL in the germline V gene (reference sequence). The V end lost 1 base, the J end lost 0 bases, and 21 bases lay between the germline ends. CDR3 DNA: TGTGCCAGCAGCCAAGTGGGGGGATCGAGCGTTTGGTACCAAGAGACCCAGTACTTC. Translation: CASSQVGGSSVWYQETQYF.

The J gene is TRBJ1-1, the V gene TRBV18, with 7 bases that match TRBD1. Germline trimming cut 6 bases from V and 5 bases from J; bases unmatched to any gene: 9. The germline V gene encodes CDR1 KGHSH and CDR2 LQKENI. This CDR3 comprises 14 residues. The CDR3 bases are TGTGCCAGCTCCCGGCAGGGGGAAGGGACTGAAGCTTTCTTT. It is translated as CASSRQGEGTEAFF. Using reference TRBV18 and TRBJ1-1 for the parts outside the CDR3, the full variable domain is NAGVMQNPRHLVRRRGQEARLRCSPMKGHSHVYWYRQLPEEGLKFMVYLQKENIIDESGMPKERFSAEFPKEGPSILRIQQVVRGDSAAYFCASSRQGEGTEAFFGQGTRLTVV.

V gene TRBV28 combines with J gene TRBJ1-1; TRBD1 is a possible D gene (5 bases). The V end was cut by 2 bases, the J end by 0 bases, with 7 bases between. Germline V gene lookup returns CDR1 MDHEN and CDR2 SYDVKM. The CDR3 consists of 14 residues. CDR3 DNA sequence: TGTGCCAGCAGTTTAACCAGGGTGAACACTGAAGCTTTCTTT. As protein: CASSLTRVNTEAFF.

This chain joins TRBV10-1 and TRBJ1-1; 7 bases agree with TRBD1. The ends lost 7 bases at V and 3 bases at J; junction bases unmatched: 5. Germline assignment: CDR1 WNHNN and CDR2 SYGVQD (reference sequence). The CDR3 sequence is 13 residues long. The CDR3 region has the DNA TGCGCCAGCAACGACAGGGTTTACACTGAAGCTTTCTTT. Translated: CASNDRVYTEAFF.

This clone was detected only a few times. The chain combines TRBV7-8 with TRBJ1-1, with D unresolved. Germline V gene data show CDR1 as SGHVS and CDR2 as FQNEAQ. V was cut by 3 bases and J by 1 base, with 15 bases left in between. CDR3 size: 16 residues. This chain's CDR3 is CASSLTSSGWNTEAFF. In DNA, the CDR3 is TGTGCCAGCAGCTTGACATCCTCGGGGTGGAACACTGAAGCTTTCTTT.

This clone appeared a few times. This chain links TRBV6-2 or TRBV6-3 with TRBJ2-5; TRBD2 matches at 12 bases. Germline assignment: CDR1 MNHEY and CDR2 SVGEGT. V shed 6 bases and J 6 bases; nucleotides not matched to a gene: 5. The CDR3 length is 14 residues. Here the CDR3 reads CASSLAGGPQTQYF. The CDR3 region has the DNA TGTGCCAGCAGCCTAGCGGGGGGGCCTCAGACCCAGTACTTC.

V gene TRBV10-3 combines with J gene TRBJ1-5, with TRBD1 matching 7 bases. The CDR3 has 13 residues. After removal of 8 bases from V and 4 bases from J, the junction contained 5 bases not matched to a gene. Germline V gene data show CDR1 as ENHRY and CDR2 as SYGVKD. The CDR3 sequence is CAIGGTANQPQHF. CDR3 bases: TGTGCCATCGGAGGGACAGCTAATCAGCCCCAGCATTTT.

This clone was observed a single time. The CDR3 bases are TGCGCCAGCAGCCAAGCCCACCTAGCGGGGGGTAGGTACGAGCAGTACTTC. As protein: CASSQAHLAGGRYEQYF. J is TRBJ2-7 and V is TRBV4-1; TRBD2 aligns across 11 bases. This CDR3 has 17 residues. The germline CDR1 and CDR2 sequences are MGHRA and YSYEKL. V shed 1 base, J shed 4 bases, and the junction held 9 bases outside the gene matches.

In nucleotides, the CDR3 is TGCGCCAGCAGCTTGTTATCTGGAGACAGGGACTACGAGCAGTACTTC. Encoded protein: CASSLLSGDRDYEQYF. V and J are TRBV5-1 and TRBJ2-7; 7 bases are shared with TRBD1. The germline V gene has CDR1 SGHRS and CDR2 YFSETQ. The CDR3 has 16 amino acids. After removal of 1 base from V and 3 bases from J, the junction contained 10 bases not matched to a gene.

In DNA form, the CDR3 reads TGTGCCAGCAGCGCAGAGACAGGAGCAGGTGAGCAGTACTTC. Its protein is CASSAETGAGEQYF. The V gene is TRBV9, the J gene TRBJ2-7, with D maybe TRBD1 (6 bases). Germline V gene data show CDR1 as SGDLS and CDR2 as YYNGEE. CDR3 length equals 14 residues. V shed 3 bases and J shed 7 bases, with 17 bases lying between them.

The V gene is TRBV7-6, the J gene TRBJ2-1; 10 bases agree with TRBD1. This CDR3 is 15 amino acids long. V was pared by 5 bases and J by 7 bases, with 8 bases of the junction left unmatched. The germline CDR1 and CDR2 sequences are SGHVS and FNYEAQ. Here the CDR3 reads CASSQHRQGANEQFF. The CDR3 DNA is TGTGCCAGCAGCCAACACCGACAGGGGGCGAATGAGCAGTTCTTC.

The CDR3 DNA is TGTGCCATAGGAGGGGCGCAGAGCAATCAGCCCCAGCATTTT. It encodes CAIGGAQSNQPQHF. This chain connects TRBV19 to TRBJ1-5, with a possible D match to TRBD1 (5 bases). Trimming removed 10 bases from V and 1 base from J, with 14 bases in between. Germline CDR1 reads LNHDA; CDR2 reads SQIVND (reference sequence). This CDR3 comprises 14 residues.

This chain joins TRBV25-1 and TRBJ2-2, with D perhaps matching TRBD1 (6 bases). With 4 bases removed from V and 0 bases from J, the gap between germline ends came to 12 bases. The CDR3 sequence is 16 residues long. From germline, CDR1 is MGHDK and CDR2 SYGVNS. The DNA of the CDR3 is TGTGCCAGCAGTGTACAGGGTGCCCCGAACACCGGGGAGCTGTTTTTT. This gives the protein CASSVQGAPNTGELFF.

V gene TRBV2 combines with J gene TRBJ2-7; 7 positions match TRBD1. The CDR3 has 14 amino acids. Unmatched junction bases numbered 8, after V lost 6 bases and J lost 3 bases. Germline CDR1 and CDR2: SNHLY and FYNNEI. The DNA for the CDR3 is TGTGCCAGCAGCGAACAGGGGTTTAGCTACGAGCAGTACTTC. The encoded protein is CASSEQGFSYEQYF.

The CDR3 bases are TGTGCCAGCTCTAGGACTAGCGGGGGGGCCGGGAGCAATGAGCAGTTCTTC. This encodes CASSRTSGGAGSNEQFF. The chain carries TRBV18 and TRBJ2-1; 15 bases match TRBD2. The CDR3 runs 17 residues. Trimming took 6 bases from V and 6 from J; bases not matched to a gene: 9. Germline loops: CDR1 KGHSH, CDR2 LQKENI.

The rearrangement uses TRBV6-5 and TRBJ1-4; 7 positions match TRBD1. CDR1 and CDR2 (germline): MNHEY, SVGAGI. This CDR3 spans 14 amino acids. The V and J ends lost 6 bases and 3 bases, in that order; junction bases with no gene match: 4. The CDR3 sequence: CASSRTGPNEKLFF. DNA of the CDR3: TGTGCCAGCAGCAGGACAGGCCCTAATGAAAAACTGTTTTTT.